This entry lists 32 T cell receptor beta chains sequenced from one sample in a study of blood T cell repertoires in COVID-19. The repertoire was sequenced with immunoSEQ multiplex PCR; TCRdb's copy has only in-frame clones and lacks some. In the table there are over 100,000 clones, around 82% of which are singletons. The sample taken for sequencing was peripheral blood. All receptors come from a woman in her 50s with acute or convalescent COVID-19.

The chain joins TRBV30 to TRBJ1-1, with TRBD1 identical over 8 bases. Germline V lookup: CDR1 GTSNPN, CDR2 SVGIG (reference sequence). The V gene end was trimmed by 0 bases and the J gene end by 5 bases; junction bases not matched to a gene: 5. CDR3 length equals 14 residues. CDR3 DNA: TGTGCCTGGAGTGTAAGGACAGGGTCAACTGAAGCTTTCTTT. This translates into CAWSVRTGSTEAFF.

V and J are TRBV27 and TRBJ1-1, with D tentatively TRBD1 (6 bases). Trimming removed 4 bases at V and 1 base at J, with 10 bases between. The CDR3 is made up of 14 amino acids. Germline assignment: CDR1 MNHEY and CDR2 SMNVEV (reference sequence). This CDR3 is CASSSMTGNTEAFF. In DNA form, the CDR3 reads TGTGCCAGCAGTTCCATGACAGGGAACACTGAAGCTTTCTTT.

V gene TRBV14 combines with J gene TRBJ1-1; unclear D gene. The ends were cut back, 4 bases at V and 2 bases at J, with 8 bases in the middle. There are 13 residues in the CDR3. Germline V gives CDR1 SGHDN, CDR2 FVKESK. For the CDR3, the DNA is TGTGCCAGCAGCCCGGGTGTCAACACTGAAGCTTTCTTT. It is translated as CASSPGVNTEAFF.

The rearrangement joins TRBV12-3 or TRBV12-4 to TRBJ1-4; D not certain. CDR3 length equals 11 residues. Trimming took off 3 bases at V and 8 bases at J, with 4 bases between the two ends. DNA of the CDR3: TGTGCCAGCAGTTTCAGGGAAAAACTGTTTTTT. This translates into CASSFREKLFF.

V usage is TRBV9 and J usage is TRBJ1-2, with TRBD1 matching 7 bases. This CDR3 is built from 17 residues. The V and J ends lost 0 bases and 0 bases, in that order; junction bases with no gene match: 8. Germline loops: CDR1 SGDLS, CDR2 YYNGEE. The CDR3 here is CASSVGLGQPSNYGYTF. CDR3 in DNA: TGTGCCAGCAGCGTAGGGCTGGGACAGCCATCTAACTATGGCTACACCTTC.

V and J are TRBV5-1 and TRBJ2-7, with TRBD2 matching over 7 bases. After removal of 4 bases from V and 0 bases from J, the junction contained 13 bases not matched to a gene. CDR1 and CDR2 from the germline V gene are SGHRS and YFSETQ. This CDR3 comprises 17 residues. CDR3 bases: TGCGCCAGCAGCGCAGGTCTAAGCGGGGAAAACTCCTACGAGCAGTACTTC. Its translation is CASSAGLSGENSYEQYF.

The sample holds a few counts of this clone. The rearrangement links TRBV11-2 to TRBJ1-1; TRBD1 matches 7 bases. The CDR3 totals 17 residues. V was clipped by 4 bases and J by 0 bases; unmatched bases: 11. Germline CDR1 SGHAT, CDR2 FQNNGV. The CDR3 here is CASSSPGGTVMNTEAFF. The CDR3 DNA sequence: TGTGCCAGCAGCTCGCCGGGCGGGACAGTCATGAACACTGAAGCTTTCTTT.

This sequence joins TRBV9 and TRBJ2-2, with D perhaps TRBD2 (5 bases). Germline CDR1 reads SGDLS; CDR2 reads YYNGEE. CDR3 size: 14 residues. The V gene lost 4 bases and the J gene lost 7 bases, with 14 bases spanning the gap. The CDR3 bases are TGTGCCAGCAGCCCTTCACCCGGGGTCGGGGAGCTGTTTTTT. Protein: CASSPSPGVGELFF. Full variable domain (missing parts from reference TRBV9 and TRBJ2-2): DSGVTQTPKHLITATGQRVTLRCSPRSGDLSVYWYQQSLDQGLQFLIQYYNGEERAKGNILERFSAQQFPDLHSELNLSSLELGDSALYFCASSPSPGVGELFFGEGSRLTVL.

This chain links TRBV7-2 with TRBJ1-1; the match to TRBD1 covers 7 bases. Germline CDR1 and CDR2: SGHTA and FQGNSA. Unmatched junction bases numbered 5, after V lost 5 bases and J lost 5 bases. The CDR3 runs 13 residues. As DNA, the CDR3 is TGTGCCAGCAGCACCAGGGGGTCGACTGAAGCTTTCTTT. It encodes CASSTRGSTEAFF.

This sequence joins TRBV10-3 and TRBJ2-2; the match to TRBD2 covers 8 bases. In germline, CDR1 is ENHRY, CDR2 SYGVKD. This CDR3 has 14 amino acids. Trimming cost V 5 bases and J 8 bases; bases outside gene matches: 7. In nucleotides, the CDR3 is TGTGCCATCAGTCCCGGGACTAGTCAGGGGGAGCTGTTTTTT. Translating gives CAISPGTSQGELFF.

This clone was seen a handful of times. The chain links TRBV29-1 to TRBJ1-1; D gene ambiguous. The CDR3 spans 12 residues. Per germline, CDR1 SQVTM and CDR2 ANQGSEA. V shed 7 bases and J shed 0 bases, with 9 bases lying between them. CDR3 loop: CSGGGMNTEAFF. CDR3 DNA: TGCAGCGGCGGAGGGATGAACACTGAAGCTTTCTTT.

The V gene is TRBV5-1, the J gene TRBJ2-1; D is possibly TRBD1 (6 bases). The CDR3 contains 12 residues. Trimming shortened V by 2 bases and J by 9 bases, and 9 bases separated the two germline ends. Looked up from germline, CDR1 is SGHRS and CDR2 is YFSETQ. The CDR3 here is CASSLQGFEQFF. The DNA for the CDR3 is TGCGCCAGCAGCTTACAGGGATTTGAGCAGTTCTTC.

This clone has a single count. The chain has TRBV13 and TRBJ1-1; 7 nucleotides match TRBD1. Germline V lookup: CDR1 PRHDT, CDR2 FYEKMQ (reference sequence). The CDR3 has 15 residues. Trimming cost V 3 bases and J 2 bases; bases outside gene matches: 6. CDR3 sequence reads: CASSFEGTANTEAFF. Here the CDR3 DNA reads TGTGCCAGCAGCTTCGAGGGGACAGCCAACACTGAAGCTTTCTTT. Combining the CDR3 with reference TRBV13 and TRBJ1-1 gives the whole variable domain AAGVIQSPRHLIKEKRETATLKCYPIPRHDTVYWYQQGPGQDPQFLISFYEKMQSDKGSIPDRFSAQQFSDYHSELNMSSLELGDSALYFCASSFEGTANTEAFFGQGTRLTVV.

The V call is TRBV15, the J call TRBJ2-2; D gene unclear. The CDR3 has 14 residues. Germline V lookup: CDR1 LNHNV, CDR2 YYDKDF (reference sequence). Trimming shortened V by 6 bases and J by 6 bases, and 14 bases separated the two germline ends. The CDR3 DNA reads TGTGCCACCAGTCGTGGTGGTAGTCCCGGGGAGCTGTTTTTT. Protein sequence: CATSRGGSPGELFF.

The rearrangement joins TRBV4-1 to TRBJ2-3, with TRBD2 identical over 8 bases. The trim removed 1 base at V and 7 bases at J, leaving 10 bases unmatched. Germline values: CDR1 MGHRA, CDR2 YSYEKL. CDR3 length: 16 residues. The CDR3: CASSQVVLAGLNTQYF. Here the CDR3 DNA reads TGCGCCAGCAGCCAAGTTGTCCTAGCGGGCTTAAATACGCAGTATTTT.

In this sample, this clone turned up a few times. This rearrangement joins TRBV5-6 to TRBJ2-1; TRBD2 matches at 9 bases. This CDR3 contains 14 residues. J lost 7 bases, V lost 2 bases, and 4 bases had no gene match. Germline CDR1 is SGHDT and CDR2 is YYEEEE. CDR3 region: CASSLSGGWNEQFF. CDR3 sequence (DNA): TGTGCCAGCAGCTTAAGCGGGGGGTGGAATGAGCAGTTCTTC.

The CDR3 sequence: CASSPRLAGASTEQFF. The CDR3 DNA follows: TGTGCCAGCAGCCCCCGACTAGCGGGGGCCTCCACGGAGCAGTTCTTC. The V and J genes are TRBV9 and TRBJ2-1, with TRBD2 matching 12 bases. The junction had 12 bases not matched to a gene; V was cut back by 4 bases and J by 10 bases. The CDR3 spans 16 residues. From germline, CDR1 is SGDLS and CDR2 YYNGEE.

The rearrangement joins TRBV2 to TRBJ2-1, with 7 bases aligning to TRBD2. This CDR3 has 16 residues. Germline V gives CDR1 SNHLY, CDR2 FYNNEI. V gave up 7 bases and J gave up 0 bases; unmatched junction bases: 9. The CDR3 coding sequence is TGTGCCAGCACTGCCGTGCGGGGGAGCTCCTACAATGAGCAGTTCTTC. Its translation: CASTAVRGSSYNEQFF.

This chain uses TRBV20-1 with TRBJ1-4; 8 bases map to TRBD1. V lost 3 bases to trimming and J lost 7 bases; unmatched junction nucleotides: 10. The CDR3 extends over 15 amino acids. The V gene's germline CDR1 is DFQATT and CDR2 SNEGSKA (reference sequence). For the CDR3, the DNA is TGCAGTGCTAGTTTACGGCAGGGGGCTGGTGAAAAACTGTTTTTT. This encodes CSASLRQGAGEKLFF.

The chain couples TRBV3-1 (or the pseudogene TRBV3-2) to TRBJ1-1; 11 bases align to TRBD1. Germline CDR1 reads LGHDT; CDR2 reads YNNKEL (reference sequence). J lost 4 bases, V lost 3 bases, and 1 base had no gene match. The CDR3 contains 14 residues. CDR3 DNA: TGTGCCAGCAGCCAGGGACAGGGGGGCACTGAAGCTTTCTTT. Translating gives CASSQGQGGTEAFF.

The chain couples TRBV2 to TRBJ2-7, with 7 bases fitting TRBD1. V was pared by 7 bases and J by 5 bases, with 14 bases of the junction left unmatched. Looked up from germline, CDR1 is SNHLY and CDR2 is FYNNEI. The CDR3 covers 15 residues. CDR3 sequence: CASTFDRDIGHEQYF. The CDR3 region has the DNA TGTGCCAGCACCTTCGACAGGGATATTGGGCACGAGCAGTACTTC.

The chain couples TRBV12-3 or TRBV12-4 to TRBJ1-2; a weak D match, TRBD1 (6 bases). The V end lost 7 bases, the J end lost 5 bases, and 14 bases lay between the germline ends. CDR3 length equals 13 residues. CDR3 DNA: TGTGCCAGCACCTTGACAGGAGTATATGGCTACACCTTC. It specifies CASTLTGVYGYTF.

This clone was counted only a few times. The V gene is TRBV19, the J gene TRBJ1-5; 11 bases fit TRBD1. The CDR3 extends over 18 amino acids. After removal of 5 bases from V and 3 bases from J, the junction contained 12 bases not matched to a gene. The germline V gene encodes CDR1 LNHDA and CDR2 SQIVND (reference sequence). The DNA for the CDR3 is TGTGCCAGTAGTTTGCGGACAGGGGGCGTTGGTAACAATCAGCCCCAGCATTTT. Encoded protein: CASSLRTGGVGNNQPQHF.

The chain has TRBV6-2 or TRBV6-3 and TRBJ1-5; TRBD1 matches 10 bases. The junction had 13 bases not matched to a gene; V was cut back by 5 bases and J by 6 bases. Germline CDR1 and CDR2: MNHEY and SVGEGT. The CDR3 totals 17 residues. CDR3 DNA: TGTGCCAGCAGTCGCCGACGTGCCGGGACAGGGGCTCAGCCCCAGCATTTT. Its protein is CASSRRRAGTGAQPQHF.

This clone appeared once. The chain carries TRBV6-5 and TRBJ1-5; D uncertain. V was cut by 8 bases and J by 5 bases, with 13 bases left in between. The CDR3 loop spans 13 amino acids. Germline V CDR1 and CDR2: MNHEY, SVGAGI. The CDR3 sequence is CASRRIGDQPQHF. CDR3 DNA: TGTGCCAGCCGCAGGATTGGTGATCAGCCCCAGCATTTT.

The chain has TRBV10-1 and TRBJ1-1; D uncertain. The CDR3 loop spans 14 amino acids. Germline V lookup: CDR1 WNHNN, CDR2 SYGVQD (reference sequence). Deletions cut 0 bases from V and 4 bases from J, with 9 bases between. CDR3 residues: CASSESTGTTEAFF. The CDR3 coding sequence is TGCGCCAGCAGTGAGTCCACGGGTACCACTGAAGCTTTCTTT.

This rearrangement joins TRBV3-1 (or the pseudogene TRBV3-2) to TRBJ2-7; the match to TRBD1 covers 7 bases. The V gene end was trimmed by 5 bases and the J gene end by 4 bases; junction bases not matched to a gene: 17. The germline V gene encodes CDR1 LGHDT and CDR2 YNNKEL (reference sequence). This CDR3 has 17 amino acids. DNA of the CDR3: TGTGCCAGCAGCGAAAGTGGTAGGGGGCTCCCCTATTACGAGCAGTACTTC. Protein sequence: CASSESGRGLPYYEQYF.

This clone has only one observation. CDR3 sequence (DNA): TGTGCCAGCAGTTTAAGTCCTATCAGGCCCAGGGATGAAGCTTTCTTT. Translation gives CASSLSPIRPRDEAFF. The chain uses TRBV27 and TRBJ1-1, with D perhaps TRBD1 (5 bases). V lost 2 bases and J lost 7, with 20 bases in between. The CDR3 extends over 16 amino acids. Germline CDR1 MNHEY, CDR2 SMNVEV (reference sequence).

V and J are TRBV19 and TRBJ2-2; 11 nucleotides agree with TRBD1. The ends lost 6 bases at V and 4 bases at J; junction bases unmatched: 1. Germline V gene lookup returns CDR1 LNHDA and CDR2 SQIVND (reference sequence). The CDR3 runs 14 residues. This CDR3 is CASRGQGVTGELFF. For the CDR3, the DNA is TGTGCCAGTAGGGGACAGGGGGTCACCGGGGAGCTGTTTTTT. The variable domain in full, with the rest retrieved from reference TRBV19 and TRBJ2-2, is DGGITQSPKYLFRKEGQNVTLSCEQNLNHDAMYWYRQDPGQGLRLIYYSQIVNDFQKGDIAEGYSVSREKKESFPLTVTSAQKNPTAFYLCASRGQGVTGELFFGEGSRLTVL.

The V call is TRBV7-7, the J call TRBJ1-3; D ambiguous. The V gene's germline CDR1 is SSHAT and CDR2 FNYEAQ (reference sequence). With 3 bases removed from V and 3 bases from J, the gap between germline ends came to 6 bases. The CDR3 consists of 13 residues. In DNA, the CDR3 is TGTGCCAGCAGCTTGAGTTTTGGAAACACCATATATTTT. It codes for CASSLSFGNTIYF.

The rearrangement uses TRBV6-5 and TRBJ1-2; D not resolved. The germline CDR1 and CDR2 sequences are MNHEY and SVGAGI. Trimming left V 0 bases short and J 6 bases short, with 8 bases between. This CDR3 spans 13 amino acids. CDR3 region: CASSYSRENGYTF. Here the CDR3 DNA reads TGTGCCAGCAGTTACTCGAGGGAGAATGGCTACACCTTC.

The chain employs TRBV5-8 and TRBJ2-5, with a weak D call TRBD1 (7 bases). Trimming removed 6 bases at V and 0 bases at J, with 24 bases between. Germline V gives CDR1 SGHTS, CDR2 YDEGEE. The CDR3 is made up of 18 amino acids. CDR3 sequence (DNA): TGTGCCAGCACCCTTTCCGGGGCGGGACAGATTTACCAAGAGACCCAGTACTTC. Protein product: CASTLSGAGQIYQETQYF. Filled out from reference TRBV5-8 and TRBJ2-5, the complete variable domain reads EAGVTQSPTHLIKTRGQQATLRCSPISGHTSVYWYQQALGLGLQFLLWYDEGEERNRGNFPPRFSGRQFPNYSSELNVNALELEDSALYLCASTLSGAGQIYQETQYFGPGTRLLVL.